This T cell receptor (beta chain) was captured in a study of blood T cell repertoires in COVID-19. Study as a whole: T cells, B-cell-depleted T cells, or PBMCs supplied cDNA or gDNA.

Measured with immunoSEQ multiplex PCR; TCRdb has only the in-frame clones, and not every one. The data hold a few hundred thousand clones, with 87% observed a single time. Researchers sorted participants into cohorts using their self-reported clinical history. Recovered Cohort 3 donors showed two negative PCRs, clearance, or symptom resolution. This clonotype was obtained from a woman aged 25 to 39 who had recovered from COVID-19. The sample consisted of PBMCs or T cells enriched from blood (not recorded which).

Written as DNA, the CDR3 is TGTGCCAGCAGCCCCCGGGACAGGGGGTGGTACGAGCAGTACTTC. Translated, it gives CASSPRDRGWYEQYF. V gene TRBV25-1 combines with J gene TRBJ2-7, with TRBD1 matching over 11 bases. The CDR3 extends over 15 amino acids. Germline loops: CDR1 MGHDK, CDR2 SYGVNS. V shed 6 bases and J 4 bases; nucleotides not matched to a gene: 8.